The 30 T cell receptor beta chains below come from one sample, sequenced in a study of T-cell reconstitution after alpha-beta-depleted transplantation in children. Researchers prepared the TCRbeta library using unique molecular identifiers, the study reports. Via MiXCR, TCRdb re-called the PCR reads, giving one row per CDR3 protein. Of 500,000 to 650,000 distinct CDR3 sequences listed, roughly an eighth were seen once; the top ten hold 12% to 15%. The sequencing used PBMCs, mostly from graft donor cells, collected 180 days after TCRalphabeta/CD19-depleted stem cell transplant. The receptors here all came from a female patient aged 2-10 years who had a stem cell transplant for aplastic anemia, so the T cells may come from the graft donor.

Ten or more counts support this clonotype. The V call is TRBV4-3, the J call TRBJ2-6; TRBD1 matches at 10 bases. CDR1 is LGHNA and CDR2 is YSLEER in the germline V gene. There are 17 residues in the CDR3. V lost 1 base and J lost 4; bases outside the gene matches: 4. CDR3: CASSQAGTGAGANVLTF. The DNA of the CDR3 is TGCGCCAGCAGCCAAGCTGGGACAGGGGCGGGGGCCAACGTCCTGACTTTC.

The CDR3 spells CASTSRDRGYSPLHF. In nucleotides, the CDR3 is TGTGCCAGCACCTCCCGGGACAGGGGGTATTCACCCCTCCACTTT. This chain uses TRBV7-8 with TRBJ1-6; 11 bases match TRBD1. V dropped 7 bases and J dropped 8; count of bases not matched to a gene: 7. This CDR3 spans 15 amino acids. CDR1 and CDR2 from the germline V gene are SGHVS and FQNEAQ.

This clonotype was seen more than once but under ten times. The chain carries TRBV29-1 and TRBJ1-2; D unresolved. Germline values: CDR1 SQVTM, CDR2 ANQGSEA. The V end was cut by 4 bases, the J end by 4 bases, with 16 bases between. The CDR3 consists of 14 residues. This CDR3 reads CSVVEGARGYGYTF. CDR3 sequence (DNA): TGCAGCGTTGTTGAGGGTGCGCGGGGCTATGGCTACACCTTC.

The chain uses TRBV29-1 and TRBJ2-5, with D tentatively TRBD1 or TRBD2 (5 bases each). Germline CDR1 SQVTM, CDR2 ANQGSEA. This CDR3 spans 12 amino acids. Trimming took 4 bases from V and 4 from J, leaving 10 bases between them. This CDR3 is CSVVWGRETQYF. In DNA form, the CDR3 reads TGCAGCGTTGTGTGGGGACGAGAGACCCAGTACTTC.

This clonotype came up a few times. V gene TRBV7-9 combines with J gene TRBJ2-2; 7 bases are shared with TRBD2. The CDR3 loop spans 16 amino acids. Germline loops: CDR1 SEHNR, CDR2 FQNEAQ (reference sequence). J was trimmed by 5 bases and V by 5 bases; bases with no gene match: 11. CDR3 sequence: CASSPACEAGTGELFF. Written as DNA, the CDR3 is TGTGCCAGCAGCCCGGCCTGCGAAGCGGGGACCGGGGAGCTGTTTTTT.

This clonotype was seen only a few times. The chain links TRBV7-9 to TRBJ1-3; D is unclear. The germline V gene has CDR1 SEHNR and CDR2 FQNEAQ (reference sequence). Trimming removed 1 base at V and 10 bases at J, with 17 bases between. This CDR3 is 15 amino acids long. The CDR3 region has the DNA TGTGCCAGCAGCTTAGACCTGACGCAGAGAGTGACCATATATTTT. Encoded protein: CASSLDLTQRVTIYF.

The chain carries TRBV12-3 or TRBV12-4 and TRBJ2-1; D possibly matches TRBD1 or TRBD2 (5 bases each). The CDR3 length is 14 residues. V lost 5 bases and J 9 bases, leaving 17 bases between the germline ends. The CDR3 coding sequence is TGTGCCAGCAGTCAATTCGAGGGACGTGGTGAGCAGTTCTTC. It encodes CASSQFEGRGEQFF.

The J gene is TRBJ2-7, the V gene TRBV7-2; maybe TRBD2 (5 bases). V was pared by 5 bases and J by 3 bases, with 17 bases between. The germline V gene encodes CDR1 SGHTA and CDR2 FQGNSA. The CDR3 consists of 15 residues. The CDR3 region is CASSPRRSRGYEQYF. CDR3 DNA sequence: TGTGCCAGCAGCCCACGACGGTCCCGGGGCTACGAGCAGTACTTC.

The gene calls are TRBV5-1 and TRBJ2-2; weak D call: TRBD2 (6 bases). The V gene lost 2 bases and the J gene lost 3 bases, with 11 bases spanning the gap. This CDR3 has 15 residues. CDR1 is SGHRS and CDR2 is YFSETQ in the germline V gene. CDR3 residues: CASSFRDFHTGELFF. Here the CDR3 DNA reads TGCGCCAGCAGCTTCCGGGACTTTCACACCGGGGAGCTGTTTTTT.

This clonotype has only a few counts. The chain joins TRBV27 to TRBJ2-7, with 11 bases aligning to TRBD1. This CDR3 has 15 amino acids. CDR1 MNHEY and CDR2 SMNVEV come from the germline V gene (reference sequence). The junction had 4 bases not matched to a gene; V was cut back by 1 base and J by 5 bases. In DNA form, the CDR3 reads TGTGCCAGCAGTTTATTGGGACAGGGGGTGGACGAGCAGTACTTC. The encoded protein is CASSLLGQGVDEQYF.

This clonotype was detected only a few times. This chain links TRBV18 with TRBJ2-2; D possibly corresponds to TRBD1 (6 bases). The CDR3 spans 17 residues. The V end lost 3 bases, the J end lost 0 bases, and 14 bases lay between the germline ends. Germline CDR1 KGHSH, CDR2 LQKENI. In DNA form, the CDR3 reads TGTGCCAGCTCACCGGGGCAGGGGACCGCGAACACCGGGGAGCTGTTTTTT. It is translated as CASSPGQGTANTGELFF. Full variable domain (missing parts from reference TRBV18 and TRBJ2-2): NAGVMQNPRHLVRRRGQEARLRCSPMKGHSHVYWYRQLPEEGLKFMVYLQKENIIDESGMPKERFSAEFPKEGPSILRIQQVVRGDSAAYFCASSPGQGTANTGELFFGEGSRLTVL.

V is TRBV4-3 and J is TRBJ2-1; 7 bases agree with TRBD2. The V and J ends lost 1 base and 6 bases, in that order; junction bases with no gene match: 9. Germline lookup yields CDR1 LGHNA and CDR2 YSLEER. CDR3 length: 16 amino acids. CDR3 sequence reads: CASSQGVGGPFNEQFF. CDR3 DNA: TGCGCCAGCAGCCAAGGCGTGGGAGGGCCGTTCAATGAGCAGTTCTTC.

The chain uses TRBV18 and TRBJ2-7; no clear D. The V and J ends lost 4 bases and 1 base respectively, with 14 bases between them. This CDR3 spans 15 amino acids. Germline CDR1 reads KGHSH; CDR2 reads LQKENI. The CDR3 nucleotides read TGTGCCAGCTCACTCGGACCGCACGGGTCCTACGAGCAGTACGTC. It is translated as CASSLGPHGSYEQYV.

Only a few counts were recorded for this clonotype. The chain couples TRBV12-3 or TRBV12-4 to TRBJ2-7, with a tentative D call TRBD2 (5 bases). The CDR3 runs to 13 residues. Trimming took off 6 bases at V and 5 bases at J, with 14 bases between the two ends. The CDR3 here is CASRSGELNEQYV. The CDR3 DNA is TGTGCCAGCAGGTCCGGGGAACTAAACGAGCAGTACGTC.

The V call is TRBV20-1, the J call TRBJ1-4; D gene ambiguous. Germline CDR1 and CDR2: DFQATT and SNEGSKA (reference sequence). V shed 6 bases and J shed 4 bases, with 9 bases lying between them. CDR3 length: 12 residues. This chain's CDR3 is CSAKSGNEKLFF. The CDR3 DNA reads TGCAGTGCCAAGAGCGGTAATGAAAAACTGTTTTTT.

The chain is built from TRBV6-2 or TRBV6-3 and TRBJ2-1, with a possible D match to TRBD1 (5 bases). The CDR3 has 18 residues. Germline CDR1 reads MNHEY; CDR2 reads SVGEGT. V was cut by 6 bases and J by 5 bases, with 26 bases left in between. DNA for the CDR3: TGTGCCAGCAGAGATCCTGCTTCCTTGACAGCGCCCAACAATGAGCAGTTCTTC. It is translated as CASRDPASLTAPNNEQFF.

The rearrangement joins TRBV7-2 to TRBJ2-3, with 14 bases identical to TRBD2. With V trimmed by 0 bases and J by 8 bases, 4 bases remained unmatched. The germline gives CDR1 SGHTA, CDR2 FQGNSA. This CDR3 is built from 16 residues. The CDR3 sequence is CASSLAGTSGSTTQYF. The CDR3 region has the DNA TGTGCCAGCAGCTTAGCCGGGACTAGCGGGAGTACTACGCAGTATTTT.

This clonotype was found many times. The V and J genes are TRBV5-1 and TRBJ2-1; 11 bases are shared with TRBD2. This CDR3 is 18 amino acids long. Germline trimming cut 0 bases from V and 2 bases from J; bases unmatched to any gene: 7. Germline CDR1 SGHRS, CDR2 YFSETQ. The CDR3 is CASSLGFVAGGPYNEQFF. The CDR3 DNA is TGCGCCAGCAGCTTGGGATTTGTAGCGGGAGGGCCCTACAATGAGCAGTTCTTC. The full variable domain, completed using reference TRBV5-1 and TRBJ2-1, is KAGVTQTPRYLIKTRGQQVTLSCSPISGHRSVSWYQQTPGQGLQFLFEYFSETQRNKGNFPGRFSGRQFSNSRSEMNVSTLELGDSALYLCASSLGFVAGGPYNEQFFGPGTRLTVL.

This clonotype was seen a few times. V is TRBV11-1 and J is TRBJ2-2; the D call may be TRBD1 or TRBD2 (7 bases each). Germline V gene lookup returns CDR1 SGHAT and CDR2 FQDESV (reference sequence). The ends were cut back, 0 bases at V and 3 bases at J, with 17 bases in the middle. CDR3 length: 18 amino acids. The CDR3 region has the DNA TGTGCCAGCAGCTTAGCTTGGGGAGGGGGCCTGGACACCGGGGAGCTGTTTTTT. It is translated as CASSLAWGGGLDTGELFF. The variable domain in full, with the rest retrieved from reference TRBV11-1 and TRBJ2-2, is EAEVAQSPRYKITEKSQAVAFWCDPISGHATLYWYRQILGQGPELLVQFQDESVVDDSQLPKDRFSAERLKGVDSTLKIQPAELGDSAMYLCASSLAWGGGLDTGELFFGEGSRLTVL.

The sample holds a few counts of this clonotype. In nucleotides, the CDR3 is TGCGCCAGCAGCCAAGATCACTGGGAGACCCAGTACTTC. This translates into CASSQDHWETQYF. V is TRBV4-3 and J is TRBJ2-5; D ambiguous. From germline, CDR1 is LGHNA and CDR2 YSLEER. This CDR3 comprises 13 residues. Trimming took off 0 bases at V and 5 bases at J, with 7 bases between the two ends.

The chain has TRBV3-1 and TRBJ1-3, with 12 positions matching TRBD1. Trimming took 4 bases from V and 9 from J; bases not matched to a gene: 7. The length of the CDR3 is 15 residues. Germline CDR1 reads LGHDT; CDR2 reads YNNKEL (reference sequence). In nucleotides, the CDR3 is TGTGCCAGCAGCCCCAGGGACAGGGGGCACTCCACCATATATTTT. Encoded protein: CASSPRDRGHSTIYF.

The chain carries TRBV5-1 and TRBJ2-1; maybe TRBD2 (6 bases). The V gene lost 0 bases and the J gene lost 3 bases, with 16 bases spanning the gap. This CDR3 region has 17 residues. Looked up from germline, CDR1 is SGHRS and CDR2 is YFSETQ. In DNA, the CDR3 is TGCGCCAGCAGCTTGGAAGGTAGCGGTGTTGTCTACAATGAGCAGTTCTTC. Encoded protein: CASSLEGSGVVYNEQFF.

This clonotype was recorded a few times. The J gene is TRBJ2-5, the V gene TRBV20-1, with 9 bases identical to TRBD2. Germline CDR1 is DFQATT and CDR2 is SNEGSKA (reference sequence). V gave up 0 bases and J gave up 5 bases; unmatched junction bases: 13. CDR3 length: 17 residues. This chain's CDR3 is CSARDRVSSGIGETQYF. CDR3 sequence (DNA): TGCAGTGCTAGAGATCGGGTGTCTAGCGGGATCGGGGAGACCCAGTACTTC.

This clonotype was seen only once. One end of the junction fails to match germline, which may point to a read error. The chain has TRBV7-9 and TRBJ1-3, with 8 bases identical to TRBD1. CDR1 is SEHNR, CDR2 FQNEAQ, per germline (reference sequence). The CDR3 sequence is 14 residues long. DNA for the CDR3: TGTGCCACCAGCTCGAGGGACAGGAGAGACACCATATATTTT. Translating gives CATSSRDRRDTIYF.

This clonotype was found many times. The chain couples TRBV11-2 to TRBJ1-1, with D uncertain. CDR3 length equals 13 residues. V dropped 1 base and J dropped 10 bases, with 13 bases sitting between them. Germline V CDR1 and CDR2: SGHAT, FQNNGV. The CDR3 protein is CASSLGELEAAFF. As DNA, the CDR3 is TGTGCCAGCAGCTTAGGTGAGCTGGAAGCAGCTTTCTTT.

The V call is TRBV10-1, the J call TRBJ2-1; 14 bases fit TRBD2. Germline CDR1 reads WNHNN; CDR2 reads SYGVQD (reference sequence). The CDR3 totals 16 residues. Trimming took 3 bases from V and 7 from J; bases not matched to a gene: 5. The CDR3 bases are TGCGCCAGCAGTGATGAGACTAGCGGGAGGGGGAATGAGCAGTTCTTC. Its translation: CASSDETSGRGNEQFF.

V is TRBV5-5 and J is TRBJ2-3, with D perhaps matching TRBD1 (6 bases). Deletions cut 3 bases from V and 2 bases from J, with 7 bases between. The CDR3 covers 13 residues. Germline lookup yields CDR1 SGHKS and CDR2 YYEKEE (reference sequence). CDR3 bases: TGTGCCAGCAGCTGGGACATCACAGATACGCAGTATTTT. It yields the protein CASSWDITDTQYF.

The chain links TRBV7-9 to TRBJ1-4; no reliable D call. With 4 bases removed from V and 8 bases from J, the gap between germline ends came to 14 bases. CDR1 and CDR2 from the germline V gene are SEHNR and FQNEAQ (reference sequence). The CDR3 is 14 amino acids. The CDR3 reads CASSWRPPQEKLFF. Written as DNA, the CDR3 is TGTGCCAGCAGCTGGCGGCCACCGCAGGAAAAACTGTTTTTT.

V and J are TRBV12-3 or TRBV12-4 and TRBJ2-7; 13 bases map to TRBD2. Trimming removed 3 bases from V and 2 bases from J; junction bases left unmatched: 13. The length of the CDR3 is 19 residues. The CDR3 reads CASSFSRTSGRGMTYEQYF. The CDR3 nucleotides read TGTGCCAGCAGTTTTTCCCGGACTAGCGGGAGAGGGATGACCTACGAGCAGTACTTC.

The chain combines TRBV20-1 with TRBJ2-7; D uncertain. This CDR3 is built from 14 residues. V was cut by 6 bases and J by 0 bases, with 15 bases left in between. Germline V gives CDR1 DFQATT, CDR2 SNEGSKA (reference sequence). The CDR3 region has the DNA TGCAGTGCCCTAGTGTGTATGCCCTCCTACGAGCAGTACGTC. Its protein is CSALVCMPSYEQYV.